Sequencing of this T cell receptor (beta chain) was carried out in a study of response to subunit inactivated influenza vaccine (dated by TCRdb to about 2018). Looking at the study overall: Deep quantitative T cell receptor repertoire profiling was used in the study to track responses to a trivalent subunit inactivated influenza vaccine.

On the study overall, not on this receptor specifically: It was suggested by the authors that each seasonal influenza vaccination may recruit only a limited number of new T cells.

The method was RT-PCR. The data were produced on an Illumina HiSeq 2500. TCRdb's own reprocessing of the public reads used fastp at Q25 and MiXCR and kept productive beta chains. Here each entry gathers all rows of one CDR3 protein and keeps the most common genes and DNA. This sample is represented by about 540,000 distinct CDR3 sequences; 11% to 15% of them were singletons. In total, the top ten clones hold 11% of the sample. About this clonotype: What antigen it recognizes has not been identified. Per-base qualities were not stored, and no clone one base away is much larger.

The sequence was collected from a man aged 45-65 years who received an inactivated influenza vaccine. Donor details come from another sample of the same person, matched by shared clones. Sequenced here: PBMCs from blood, sampled 11 to 12 days after vaccination.

The CDR3 reads as follows: CASSLQDRGETQYF. The DNA sequence is given as TGTGCCAGCAGTTTACAGGACAGGGGAGAGACCCAGTACTTC. The chain links TRBV27 with TRBJ2-5, and 9 bases in between align with TRBD1. The germline V gene (reference sequence) provides CDR1 MNHEY and CDR2 SMNVEV. From the cysteine up to the phenylalanine, the CDR3 has a length of 14 residues. The CDR3 DNA has 42 bases and is translated from base 1. Trimming takes 2 bases off V and 4 bases off J; junction bases not matched to a gene: 2.